These 3 T cell receptor beta chains were all obtained from the same sample, sequenced in a study of blood T cells in healthy people across ages. A J-beta primer mix and a sample-barcoded 5' primer were used in a second PCR of roughly 6 to 11 cycles. TCRdb re-called the 5' RACE reads with MiXCR, one entry per CDR3 protein. The profile shows hundreds of thousands of distinct CDR3 sequences, about 48% of them singletons. Input material: blood. The receptor set was obtained from a man at least 80 years old in good health.

The chain employs TRBV20-1 and TRBJ1-1, with 8 positions matching TRBD1. CDR1 and CDR2 (germline): DFQATT, SNEGSKA (reference sequence). This CDR3 has 13 residues. Trimming took 6 bases from V and 7 from J; bases not matched to a gene: 10. CDR3 in DNA: TGCAGTGCCCCCCCCCCAGACAGGGGTGAAGCTTTCTTT. It specifies CSAPPPDRGEAFF.

This rearrangement joins TRBV6-5 to TRBJ2-3; 9 bases are a match to TRBD2. The V and J ends lost 4 bases and 0 bases, in that order; junction bases with no gene match: 5. The CDR3 is made up of 16 amino acids. In germline, CDR1 is MNHEY, CDR2 SVGAGI. CDR3 protein: CASSWELAGSTDTQYF. DNA of the CDR3: TGTGCCAGCAGTTGGGAACTAGCGGGTAGCACAGATACGCAGTATTTT.

This clonotype was counted a few times. The chain is built from TRBV20-1 and TRBJ2-7, with a weak D call TRBD2 (5 bases). The J call is doubtful: the DNA matches TRBJ2-5 better. The germline V gene has CDR1 DFQATT and CDR2 SNEGSKA (reference sequence). This CDR3 has 12 amino acids. This CDR3 reads CSAHTSSETQYF. Here the CDR3 DNA reads TGCAGTGCCCACACTAGTTCAGAGACCCAGTACTTC.